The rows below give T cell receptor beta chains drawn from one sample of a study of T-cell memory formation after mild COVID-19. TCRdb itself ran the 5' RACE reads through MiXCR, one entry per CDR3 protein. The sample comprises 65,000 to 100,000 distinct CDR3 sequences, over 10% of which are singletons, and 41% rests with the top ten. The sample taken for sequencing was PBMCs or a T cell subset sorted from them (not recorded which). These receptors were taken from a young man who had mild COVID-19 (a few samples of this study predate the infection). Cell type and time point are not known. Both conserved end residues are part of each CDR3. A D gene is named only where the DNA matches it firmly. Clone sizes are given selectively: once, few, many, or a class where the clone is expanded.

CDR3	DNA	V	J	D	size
CASSNWVEAFF	TGTGCCAGCAGCAACTGGGTGGAGGCTTTCTTT	TRBV28	TRBJ1-1	-	-
CASRTGLAGGEQYF	TGCGCCAGCCGAACCGGACTAGCGGGGGGCGAGCAGTACTTC	TRBV5-1	TRBJ2-7	TRBD2	-
CSVVRGYEQYF	TGCAGCGTGGTTCGGGGATACGAGCAGTACTTC	TRBV29-1	TRBJ2-7	-	few
CASSQVGQGVPEAFF	TGCGCCAGCAGCCAAGTTGGACAGGGGGTCCCTGAAGCTTTCTTT	TRBV4-1	TRBJ1-1	TRBD1	many
CASSFSLWLNTEAFF	TGTGCCAGCAGCTTCTCCCTATGGCTTAACACTGAAGCTTTCTTT	TRBV5-5	TRBJ1-1	-	few
CASSIPAGTATDTQYF	TGTGCCAGCAGCATACCTGCCGGGACAGCCACAGATACGCAGTATTTT	TRBV7-3	TRBJ2-3	TRBD1	few
CAWSVYPGRGSPLHF	TGTGCCTGGAGTGTCTATCCGGGTAGAGGTTCACCCCTCCACTTT	TRBV30	TRBJ1-6	-	-
CASSPYLGGASNQPQHF	TGTGCCAGCAGCCCCTATCTGGGGGGCGCGAGCAATCAGCCCCAGCATTTT	TRBV7-6	TRBJ1-5	-	few
CASSPRPSISGLTGELFF	TGTGCCAGCAGTCCCAGGCCTAGCATATCAGGACTAACCGGGGAGCTGTTTTTT	TRBV7-2	TRBJ2-2	-	-
CSARDYRGRSTDTQYF	TGCAGTGCTAGAGACTACAGGGGGCGCAGCACAGATACGCAGTATTTT	TRBV20-1	TRBJ2-3	TRBD1	many
CASSLRDSSYEQYF	TGTGCCAGCAGCCTACGGGACAGTTCCTACGAGCAGTACTTC	TRBV9	TRBJ2-7	TRBD1	few
CASSPPGGSADTQYF	TGTGCCAGCAGCCCACCGGGGGGGAGCGCAGATACGCAGTATTTT	TRBV7-9	TRBJ2-3	TRBD2	-
CASSPSRYNEQFF	TGTGCCAGCAGCCCCTCCCGCTACAATGAGCAGTTCTTC	TRBV27	TRBJ2-1	-	few
CASSLTLEAFF	TGTGCCAGCAGTCTTACCCTAGAAGCTTTCTTT	TRBV12-3/TRBV12-4	TRBJ1-1	-	few
CASSGNRDDHNEQFF	TGTGCCAGCAGTGGTAATCGGGACGATCACAATGAGCAGTTCTTC	TRBV2	TRBJ2-1	-	few
CASSGFGRDNSPLHF	TGTGCCAGCAGCGGGTTTGGACGGGATAATTCACCCCTCCACTTT	TRBV7-9	TRBJ1-6	-	-
CASSILRPTVKRSTDTQYF	TGTGCCAGTAGTATCCTACGGCCCACCGTAAAGCGGAGCACAGATACGCAGTATTTT	TRBV19	TRBJ2-3	-	-
CASSYSRAESSYEQYF	TGTGCCAGCAGTTACTCCAGGGCGGAGAGCTCCTACGAGCAGTACTTC	TRBV6-6	TRBJ2-7	-	-
CASSSDSVNYGYTF	TGTGCCAGCAGCTCCGACAGTGTCAACTATGGCTACACCTTC	TRBV7-9	TRBJ1-2	-	-
CASSYSSPYEQYF	TGTGCCAGCAGTTACTCTTCTCCCTACGAGCAGTACTTC	TRBV6-2/TRBV6-3	TRBJ2-7	-	few
CASSYSTLTGRTEAFF	TGTGCCAGCAGTTACTCGACCCTGACAGGGCGTACTGAAGCTTTCTTT	TRBV6-2/TRBV6-3	TRBJ1-1	TRBD1	few
CASSQDLRYEQYF	TGCGCCAGCAGCCAAGACTTACGCTACGAGCAGTACTTC	TRBV4-1	TRBJ2-7	-	few
CASSLEASDNEQFF	TGCGCCAGCAGCTTGGAAGCTAGCGACAATGAGCAGTTCTTC	TRBV5-1	TRBJ2-1	-	-
CASSHGDRVYGYTF	TGCGCCAGCAGCCACGGGGACAGGGTATATGGCTACACCTTC	TRBV4-3	TRBJ1-2	TRBD1	-
CATSEGPFQETQYF	TGTGCCACCAGTGAGGGACCGTTCCAAGAGACCCAGTACTTC	TRBV24-1	TRBJ2-5	-	-
CASSFIQGSTDTQYF	TGTGCCAGCAGCTTCATTCAGGGGAGCACAGATACGCAGTATTTT	TRBV7-9	TRBJ2-3	-	few
CASSPGPDSTDTQYF	TGCGCCAGCAGCCCGGGACCGGATAGCACAGATACGCAGTATTTT	TRBV5-1	TRBJ2-3	-	few
CASSLGQGVYTF	TGTGCCAGTAGTTTGGGACAGGGGGTATACACCTTC	TRBV19	TRBJ1-2	TRBD1	-
CASTIGRAEQFF	TGTGCCAGCACGATCGGACGGGCTGAGCAGTTCTTC	TRBV7-2	TRBJ2-1	-	many
CASSQGGDTQYF	TGTGCCAGCAGTCAGGGGGGCGATACGCAGTATTTT	TRBV6-5	TRBJ2-3	-	few
CASSLDSAAASTDTQYF	TGCGCCAGCAGCTTGGATTCGGCCGCTGCTAGCACAGATACGCAGTATTTT	TRBV5-1	TRBJ2-3	-	-
CASSSRDNTGELFF	TGTGCCAGCAGCTCCCGGGACAACACCGGGGAGCTGTTTTTT	TRBV7-2	TRBJ2-2	-	few
CASSPVPGSYEQYF	TGTGCCAGCAGCCCCGTCCCAGGCTCCTACGAGCAGTACTTC	TRBV11-2	TRBJ2-7	-	-
CASSFDASGGAGYEQFF	TGTGCCAGCAGCTTCGATGCTAGCGGGGGGGCAGGCTATGAGCAGTTCTTC	TRBV7-6	TRBJ2-1	TRBD2	many
CASTQGRPWNSGANVLTF	TGTGCCAGCACTCAAGGGAGACCCTGGAACTCTGGGGCCAACGTCCTGACTTTC	TRBV6-5	TRBJ2-6	-	-
CASSLQWKDEQFF	TGTGCCAGCAGTCTCCAGTGGAAGGATGAGCAGTTCTTC	TRBV6-6	TRBJ2-1	-	-
CASSLNRGYARGYYNEQFF	TGTGCCAGCAGCCTAAACAGGGGTTATGCGCGGGGATATTACAATGAGCAGTTCTTC	TRBV7-9	TRBJ2-1	-	few